These 2 T cell receptor beta chains were sequenced from one sample in a study of blood T cell repertoires in COVID-19. The assay was immunoSEQ multiplex PCR, and TCRdb's table has in-frame clones only and misses some. The data hold about 150,000 clones, with roughly 80% observed a single time. Material: peripheral blood. The source of these receptors is an elderly woman with acute or convalescent COVID-19.

The chain is built from TRBV20-1 and TRBJ1-1, with a tentative D call TRBD1 (6 bases). The V end lost 3 bases, the J end lost 10 bases, and 21 bases lay between the germline ends. CDR1 and CDR2 from the germline V gene are DFQATT and SNEGSKA (reference sequence). The CDR3 contains 14 residues. CDR3 bases: TGCAGTGCTAGTTTAGGCCAGGGGACGGGCGGAGCTTTCTTT. The encoded protein is CSASLGQGTGGAFF.

The chain carries TRBV10-2 and TRBJ1-4; the match to TRBD1 covers 9 bases. This CDR3 contains 17 residues. CDR1 and CDR2 from the germline V gene are WSHSY and SAAADI. The ends lost 7 bases at V and 1 base at J; junction bases unmatched: 10. CDR3 sequence reads: CASTEGTGLGTNEKLFF. The CDR3 DNA is TGCGCCAGCACCGAGGGGACAGGGTTAGGAACTAATGAAAAACTGTTTTTT.